A selection of T cell receptor beta chains follows, all from one sample in a study of human T cells and chemical hapten exposure. Via MiXCR, TCRdb re-called the RACE reads, giving one row per CDR3 protein. The sample yields tens of thousands of distinct CDR3 sequences, approximately 10% seen once. This specimen consisted of whole blood, obtained in connection with sensitization to the hapten diphenylcyclopropenone (DPC). These receptor sequences come from a woman aged 40-49 years with alopecia areata. Some clones in this sample may be carry-over from other donors' samples. The CDR3 runs from the conserved cysteine through the conserved F or W. A D gene is named only where the DNA matches it firmly.

CDR3 protein: CASEGQGRYEQYF
J gene: TRBJ2-7
V gene: TRBV19
D gene: TRBD1

CDR3 protein: CASSAGTGIDQPQHF
J gene: TRBJ1-5
V gene: TRBV7-9
D gene: TRBD1

CDR3 protein: CASSSSPQSRYTF
J gene: TRBJ1-2
V gene: TRBV7-3
D gene: -

CDR3 protein: CASSATGGAGTGELFF
J gene: TRBJ2-2
V gene: TRBV5-5
D gene: TRBD1

CDR3 protein: CASSPGVYNEQFF
J gene: TRBJ2-1
V gene: TRBV18
D gene: -

CDR3 protein: CASSFPGGETQYF
J gene: TRBJ2-5
V gene: TRBV12-3/TRBV12-4
D gene: -

CDR3 protein: CASSVGPGDSNQPQHF
J gene: TRBJ1-5
V gene: TRBV9
D gene: -

CDR3 protein: CASSRNNEQFF
J gene: TRBJ2-1
V gene: TRBV6-2/TRBV6-3
D gene: -

CDR3 protein: CSAGGQGRTYEQYF
J gene: TRBJ2-7
V gene: TRBV20-1
D gene: TRBD1

CDR3 protein: CASSISAGGNIEQPQHF
J gene: TRBJ1-5
V gene: TRBV19
D gene: TRBD1

CDR3 protein: CSVHRGETQYF
J gene: TRBJ2-5
V gene: TRBV29-1
D gene: TRBD1

CDR3 protein: CAWTTPGHNTGELFF
J gene: TRBJ2-2
V gene: TRBV30
D gene: -

CDR3 protein: CASSVSPSYNEQFF
J gene: TRBJ2-1
V gene: TRBV2
D gene: -

CDR3 protein: CSAPGTRETQYF
J gene: TRBJ2-5
V gene: TRBV20-1
D gene: -

CDR3 protein: CASRTRDRANEQYF
J gene: TRBJ2-7
V gene: TRBV6-2/TRBV6-3
D gene: TRBD1

CDR3 protein: CASSSSRGGYNEQFF
J gene: TRBJ2-1
V gene: TRBV6-2/TRBV6-3
D gene: TRBD2

CDR3 protein: CASSNVISGANVLTF
J gene: TRBJ2-6
V gene: TRBV7-3
D gene: -

CDR3 protein: CASSPGGGREQYF
J gene: TRBJ2-7
V gene: TRBV27
D gene: -

CDR3 protein: CASSRVSGGSSYNEQFF
J gene: TRBJ2-1
V gene: TRBV19
D gene: TRBD2

CDR3 protein: CASSARDRTTYGYTF
J gene: TRBJ1-2
V gene: TRBV7-8
D gene: TRBD1

CDR3 protein: CSVELVDNEQYF
J gene: TRBJ2-7
V gene: TRBV29-1
D gene: -

CDR3 protein: CASSSPGTEAFF
J gene: TRBJ1-1
V gene: TRBV6-5
D gene: -

CDR3 protein: CASSPGQGRLGDEQFF
J gene: TRBJ2-1
V gene: TRBV5-1
D gene: TRBD1

CDR3 protein: CSASGAGGPAYEQYF
J gene: TRBJ2-7
V gene: TRBV20-1
D gene: TRBD2

CDR3 protein: CSVDRSYQETQYF
J gene: TRBJ2-5
V gene: TRBV29-1
D gene: -

CDR3 protein: CASSVGLGQGAGGELFF
J gene: TRBJ2-2
V gene: TRBV9
D gene: TRBD1

CDR3 protein: CASSGGHLDQPQHF
J gene: TRBJ1-5
V gene: TRBV2
D gene: -

CDR3 protein: CASRSGTASGNTIYF
J gene: TRBJ1-3
V gene: TRBV28
D gene: TRBD1

CDR3 protein: CASGRHGTIHTEAFF
J gene: TRBJ1-1
V gene: TRBV6-5
D gene: -

CDR3 protein: CASSPGRGRGPQHF
J gene: TRBJ1-5
V gene: TRBV28
D gene: -

CDR3 protein: CASSPGGSYEQYF
J gene: TRBJ2-7
V gene: TRBV5-1
D gene: -

CDR3 protein: CASSSSRLAGGLTGELFF
J gene: TRBJ2-2
V gene: TRBV7-2
D gene: TRBD2

CDR3 protein: CASSLDPSGVGELFF
J gene: TRBJ2-2
V gene: TRBV5-5
D gene: TRBD2

CDR3 protein: CASSQRGLEETQYF
J gene: TRBJ2-5
V gene: TRBV4-2
D gene: TRBD2

CDR3 protein: CASSLRSGTTEAFF
J gene: TRBJ1-1
V gene: TRBV12-3/TRBV12-4
D gene: -

CDR3 protein: CASSPLAGSYNEQFF
J gene: TRBJ2-1
V gene: TRBV7-6
D gene: TRBD2

CDR3 protein: CASSYGQFADTQYF
J gene: TRBJ2-3
V gene: TRBV9
D gene: -

CDR3 protein: CSAREIAQGGYTF
J gene: TRBJ1-2
V gene: TRBV20-1
D gene: -

CDR3 protein: CASSVDPRGRDNEQFF
J gene: TRBJ2-1
V gene: TRBV9
D gene: -

CDR3 protein: CASSGGWTWSTDTQYF
J gene: TRBJ2-3
V gene: TRBV27
D gene: -

CDR3 protein: CASSLLAEAFF
J gene: TRBJ1-1
V gene: TRBV7-2
D gene: -

CDR3 protein: CASSLSGGTGEQYF
J gene: TRBJ2-7
V gene: TRBV11-2
D gene: TRBD2

CDR3 protein: CASSLRTGTGGFTAPLHF
J gene: TRBJ1-6
V gene: TRBV5-6
D gene: TRBD1

CDR3 protein: CASSLQENTEVFF
J gene: TRBJ1-1
V gene: TRBV11-2
D gene: -

CDR3 protein: CASSLGPNSGANVLTF
J gene: TRBJ2-6
V gene: TRBV5-1
D gene: -

CDR3 protein: CAWSTGGGGRDTQYF
J gene: TRBJ2-3
V gene: TRBV30
D gene: TRBD2

CDR3 protein: CASSYSGRGTSGSGEQFF
J gene: TRBJ2-1
V gene: TRBV6-5
D gene: TRBD2

CDR3 protein: CASSQRTGEGAEAFF
J gene: TRBJ1-1
V gene: TRBV4-2
D gene: TRBD1

CDR3 protein: CASSLSGGHTDTQYF
J gene: TRBJ2-3
V gene: TRBV6-1
D gene: TRBD2

CDR3 protein: CASSIGQINYGYTF
J gene: TRBJ1-2
V gene: TRBV19
D gene: -

CDR3 protein: CASSQSPQGGGQPQHF
J gene: TRBJ1-5
V gene: TRBV23-1
D gene: -

CDR3 protein: CASSPTGGRTGELFF
J gene: TRBJ2-2
V gene: TRBV9
D gene: TRBD1

CDR3 protein: CASRTGYGYTF
J gene: TRBJ1-2
V gene: TRBV6-2/TRBV6-3
D gene: -